This TCR beta chain was recorded in a study of blood T cell repertoires in COVID-19. The cohort comprised adults aged 18 to 89 years residing in under 25 US areas. The study assigned cohorts using participant-reported clinical history. This table comes from immunoSEQ multiplex PCR, and its TCRdb copy is limited to in-frame clones, with some not included. The sample lists around 300,000 clones, 85% occurring once. This clone has more than one count but fewer than ten. Source material: PBMCs or T cells enriched from blood (not recorded which). The clonotype originates from a woman between 45 and 65 years old who had recovered from COVID-19.

The CDR3 region is CAISEGIRGSGNTIYF. CDR3 DNA sequence: TGTGCCATCAGTGAGGGGATCAGGGGGTCTGGAAACACCATATATTTT. The chain joins TRBV10-3 to TRBJ1-3, with 7 nucleotides matching TRBD1. Losses at the gene ends were 2 bases for V and 1 base for J; bases not matched to a gene: 5. Germline CDR1 reads ENHRY; CDR2 reads SYGVKD. The CDR3 contains 16 residues.